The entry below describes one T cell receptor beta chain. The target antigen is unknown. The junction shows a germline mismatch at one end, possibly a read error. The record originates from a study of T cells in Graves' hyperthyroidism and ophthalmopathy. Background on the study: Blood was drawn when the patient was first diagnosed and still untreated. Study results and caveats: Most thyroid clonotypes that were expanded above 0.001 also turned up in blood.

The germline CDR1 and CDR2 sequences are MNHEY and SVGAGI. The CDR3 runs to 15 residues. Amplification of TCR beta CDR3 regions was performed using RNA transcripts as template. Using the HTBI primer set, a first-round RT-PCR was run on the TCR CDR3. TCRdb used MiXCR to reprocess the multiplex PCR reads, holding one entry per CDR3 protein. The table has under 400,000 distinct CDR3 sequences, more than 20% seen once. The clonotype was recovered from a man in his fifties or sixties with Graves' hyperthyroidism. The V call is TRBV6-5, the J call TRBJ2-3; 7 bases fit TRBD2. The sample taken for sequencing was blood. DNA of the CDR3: TGTGCCAGCAGTGACTCCGGGGAGGGGTCAGATACGCAGTATTTT. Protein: CASSDSGEGSDTQYF.